This T cell receptor beta chain comes out of a study of identical twins. Study findings and constraints: Model-predicted out-of-frame TCR alpha sharing fell below observed values in monozygotic twins. Fewer insertions were carried by abundant cord blood beta clonotypes, but none was seen in memory repertoires.

This clonotype showed up many times. No antigen is known for it. The CDR3 runs 16 residues. V was clipped by 0 bases and J by 0 bases, with 6 bases between them. The germline V gene encodes CDR1 LGHNA and CDR2 YSLEER. Each donor was a healthy Caucasian. TCRdb used MiXCR to reprocess the 5' RACE reads, holding one entry per CDR3 protein. The sample lists some 270,000 distinct CDR3 sequences, 6.5% to 9.5% occurring once. These data are also associated with another study on yellow fever vaccine responses in identical twins.

The chain links TRBV4-3 to TRBJ2-6; D is ambiguous. This TCR was recovered from a woman between 18 and 29 years old in good health. Material for sequencing was CD8+ T cells sorted from blood. In DNA form, the CDR3 reads TGCGCCAGCAGCCAAGATAGCAGCTCTGGGGCCAACGTCCTGACTTTC. Protein: CASSQDSSSGANVLTF.